This entry concerns a single TCR beta chain. Trimming took 3 bases from V and 3 from J, leaving 12 bases between them. Germline V gene data show CDR1 as SQVTM and CDR2 as ANQGSEA. The length of the CDR3 is 14 residues. The RNA, roughly 0.45 to 1 ug, was put through reverse transcription using random hexamers. Coverage of TCR beta CDR3 amplification by immunoSEQ multiplex PCR extended to 54 Vbeta and 13 Jbeta. MiXCR, run by TCRdb on the immunoSEQ multiplex PCR reads, gives a single entry per CDR3 protein. The repertoire consists of approximately 200,000 distinct CDR3 sequences, with 85% to 95% occurring once and the leading ten covering around 0.08%. The data are from a study of CD8 T cells in Susac syndrome.

This clonotype was sampled from a human donor with multiple sclerosis. The sequencing sample was made of CD4+ T cells from PBMCs. The rearrangement uses TRBV29-1 and TRBJ2-1; D is unresolved. The DNA for the CDR3 is TGCAGCGTTGACGGGCCCCCGTTCTACAATGAGCAGTTCTTC. Translation gives CSVDGPPFYNEQFF.